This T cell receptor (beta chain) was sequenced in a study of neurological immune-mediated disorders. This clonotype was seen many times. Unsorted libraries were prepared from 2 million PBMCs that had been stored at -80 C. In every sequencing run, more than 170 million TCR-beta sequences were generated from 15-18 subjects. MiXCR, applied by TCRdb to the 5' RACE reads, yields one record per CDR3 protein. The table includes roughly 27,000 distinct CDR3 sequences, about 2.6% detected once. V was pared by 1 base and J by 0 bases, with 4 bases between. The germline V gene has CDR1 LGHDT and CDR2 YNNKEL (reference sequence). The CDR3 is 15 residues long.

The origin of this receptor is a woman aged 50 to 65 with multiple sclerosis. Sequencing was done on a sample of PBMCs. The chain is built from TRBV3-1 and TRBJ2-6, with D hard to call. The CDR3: CASSQGVSGANVLTF. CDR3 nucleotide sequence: TGTGCCAGCAGCCAAGGGGTCTCTGGGGCCAACGTCCTGACTTTC.